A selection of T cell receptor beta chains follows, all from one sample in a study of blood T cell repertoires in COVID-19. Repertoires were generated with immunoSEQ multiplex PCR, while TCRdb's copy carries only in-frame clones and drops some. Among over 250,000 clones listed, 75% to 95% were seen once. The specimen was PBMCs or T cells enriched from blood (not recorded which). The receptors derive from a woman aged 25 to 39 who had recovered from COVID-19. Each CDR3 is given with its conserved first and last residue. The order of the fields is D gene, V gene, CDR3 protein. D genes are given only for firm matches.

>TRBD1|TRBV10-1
CASSDHGTGQSETQYF
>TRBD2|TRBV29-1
CSVLASGSPYEQYF
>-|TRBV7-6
CASSPRDGPQHF
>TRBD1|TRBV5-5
CASSGTGKVYEQYF
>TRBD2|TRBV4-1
CASSQPGLADNEQFF
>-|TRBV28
CASSLNGGLSTDTQYF
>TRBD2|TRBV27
CASSSLAGDYNEQFF
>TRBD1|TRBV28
CASSSQGAGAYEQYF
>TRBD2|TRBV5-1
CASSFGLAGGPSEQFF
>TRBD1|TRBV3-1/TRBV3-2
CASSQPGTGALNTIYF
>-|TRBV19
CASSVGKTDTQYF
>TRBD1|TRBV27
CASRWSGTGPYEQYF
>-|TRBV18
CASSPPSLAEEKLFF
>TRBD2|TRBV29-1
CSVEDHRTSAPGFF
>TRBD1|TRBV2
CASSMDRVNTEAFF
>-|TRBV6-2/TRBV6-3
CASSWSYDEQFF
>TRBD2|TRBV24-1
CATSDSTSGITGELFF
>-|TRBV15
CATSRDGTGIDSPLHF
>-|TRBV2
CATGQRTDTQYF
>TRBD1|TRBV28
CASRPGQGDGGELFF
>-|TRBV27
CASSPAILDIQETQYF
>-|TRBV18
CASSHPTILGRFYSNQPQHF
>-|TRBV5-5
CASSLSGLNNEQFF
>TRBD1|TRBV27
CASSITGTGVSREQYF
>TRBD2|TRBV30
CAWTGFGGSYEQFF